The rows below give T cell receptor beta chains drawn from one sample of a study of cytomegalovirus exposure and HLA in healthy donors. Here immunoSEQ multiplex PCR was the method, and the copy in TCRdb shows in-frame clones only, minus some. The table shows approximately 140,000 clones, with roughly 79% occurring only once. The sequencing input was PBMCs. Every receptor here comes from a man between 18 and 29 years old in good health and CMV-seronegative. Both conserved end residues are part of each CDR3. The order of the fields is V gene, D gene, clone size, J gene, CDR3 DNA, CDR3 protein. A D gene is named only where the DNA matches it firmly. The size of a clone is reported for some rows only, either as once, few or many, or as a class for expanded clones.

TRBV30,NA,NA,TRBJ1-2,TGTGCCTGGTCGACATTCGCTAACTATGGCTACACCTTC,CAWSTFANYGYTF
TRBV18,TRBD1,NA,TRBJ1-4,TGTGCCAGCTCTTTACAGGGGGCATTGCGAACTAATGAAAAACTGTTTTTT,CASSLQGALRTNEKLFF
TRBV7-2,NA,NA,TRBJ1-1,TGTGCCAGCAGCCTAGTGACGGGAACTGAAGCTTTCTTT,CASSLVTGTEAFF
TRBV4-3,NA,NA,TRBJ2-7,TGCGCCAGCAGCCCCACGGGGGGCACCTCCTACGAGCAGTACTTC,CASSPTGGTSYEQYF
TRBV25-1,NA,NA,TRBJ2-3,TGTGCCAGCAGTGAATCCAGTCCTTCCACAGATACGCAGTATTTT,CASSESSPSTDTQYF
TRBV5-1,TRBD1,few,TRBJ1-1,TGCGCCAGCAGCTTCTCGGCAGGGGGCCTAAACACTGAAGCTTTCTTT,CASSFSAGGLNTEAFF
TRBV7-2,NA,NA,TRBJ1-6,TGTGCCAGCAGCCCAGGTGGGCAGGGTTTTACGTCACCCCTCCACTTT,CASSPGGQGFTSPLHF
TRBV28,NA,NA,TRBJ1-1,TGTGCCAGCAGTAGAAGCGGGGGCACTGAAGCTTTCTTT,CASSRSGGTEAFF
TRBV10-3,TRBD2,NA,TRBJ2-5,TGTGCCACCGCGGGGGGAGAGACCCAGTACTTC,CATAGGETQYF
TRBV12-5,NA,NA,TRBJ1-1,TGTGCTAGTGCCGTGGACTTCGGGGCTTTCTTT,CASAVDFGAFF
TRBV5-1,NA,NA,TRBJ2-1,TGCGCCAGCAGCTTGGATCCTACGGCCTACAATGAGCAGTTCTTC,CASSLDPTAYNEQFF
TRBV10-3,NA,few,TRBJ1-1,TGTGCCATCAGTATTTCCGGACAGTCGAACACTGAAGCTTTCTTT,CAISISGQSNTEAFF
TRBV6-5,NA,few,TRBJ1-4,TGTGCCAGCAGTTACGTCAGGGGCGCAACTAATGAAAAACTGTTTTTT,CASSYVRGATNEKLFF
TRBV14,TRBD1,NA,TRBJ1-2,TGTGCCAGCAGCCCTGGACGGACAGGGAGGGACTATGGCTACACCTTC,CASSPGRTGRDYGYTF
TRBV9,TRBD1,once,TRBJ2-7,TGTGCCAGCAGCGTTGGGACAGAGTACGAGCAGTACTTC,CASSVGTEYEQYF
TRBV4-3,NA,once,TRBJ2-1,TGCGCCAGCAGCCAGGCCGGGAACAATGAGCAGTTCTTC,CASSQAGNNEQFF
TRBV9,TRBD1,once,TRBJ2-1,TGTGCCAGCAGCGTGTCGAAGGGGACAGGGGGGTCACCAAATGAGCAGTTCTTC,CASSVSKGTGGSPNEQFF
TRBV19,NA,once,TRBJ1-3,TGTGCCAGTAGTATATACCTAGGACACTTCTCTGGAAACACCATATATTTT,CASSIYLGHFSGNTIYF
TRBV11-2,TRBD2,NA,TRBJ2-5,TGTGCCAGCAGCTTGCTAGCGGGGGTCCGGGAGACCCAGTACTTC,CASSLLAGVRETQYF
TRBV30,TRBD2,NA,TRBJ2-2,TGTGCCTGGACCACGGGACTAGCGGACACCGGGGAGCTGTTTTTT,CAWTTGLADTGELFF
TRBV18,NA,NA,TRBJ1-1,TGTGCCAGCTCACCACTTCGACACCAGAACACTGAAGCTTTCTTT,CASSPLRHQNTEAFF
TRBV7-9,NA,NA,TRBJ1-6,TGTGCCAGCAGCCAAGGCCGGACAGTATATTCACCCCTCCACTTT,CASSQGRTVYSPLHF
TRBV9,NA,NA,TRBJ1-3,TGTGCCAGCAGCAGACAGGTTCCCTCTGGAAACACCATATATTTT,CASSRQVPSGNTIYF
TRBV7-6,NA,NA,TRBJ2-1,TGTGCCAGCAGCTCCGACCCCACAGGGAGAAATGAGCAGTTCTTC,CASSSDPTGRNEQFF
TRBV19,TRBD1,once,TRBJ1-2,TGTGCCAGTAGCCCTGGGGACAGAACGTATGGCTACACCTTC,CASSPGDRTYGYTF
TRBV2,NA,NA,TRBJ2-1,TGTGCCTACCGCCCAGGATTGGGACTTGCCTCCTACAATGAGCAGTTCTTC,CAYRPGLGLASYNEQFF
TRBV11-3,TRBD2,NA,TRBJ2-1,TGTGCCAGCAGCTTAGCTGGCCTAGCGGGGGACAATGAGCAGTTCTTC,CASSLAGLAGDNEQFF
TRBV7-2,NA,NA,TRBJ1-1,TGTGCCAGCATCTACGGGGGGGGAGCTTTCTTT,CASIYGGGAFF
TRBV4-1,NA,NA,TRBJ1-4,TGCGCCAGCCAAGGGGATCGCAGAGACTCTGGAGAACTGTTTTTT,CASQGDRRDSGELFF